The clone carrying this T cell receptor beta chain was found many times. What it recognizes is unknown. Other DNA sequences of this sample code for an identical CDR3. This entry is derived from a study of shared clonotypes between healthy human individuals. General study points: Owing to a small donor count, the genetic and exposure-history diversity represented was limited.

The germline gives CDR1 MDHEN, CDR2 SYDVKM. The CDR3 has 15 residues. V gave up 6 bases and J gave up 1 base, with 15 bases separating them. Unsorted PBMC replicate PCRs used about 280 ng DNA, approximately 30,000 T cell genomes. Sequencing used immunoSEQ multiplex PCR; TCRdb keeps in-frame clones, though not all of them. The sample has more than 400,000 clones, 81% seen once; the top ten hold about 13%. Healthy and HIV-negative, the adult donors had no recent acute infections or vaccinations. V and J are TRBV28 and TRBJ2-5, with D possibly being TRBD2 (6 bases). Sequencing was carried out using PBMCs. The receptor comes from a middle-aged woman in good health. Some clones in this sample may be carry-over from other donors' samples. DNA of the CDR3: TGTGCCAGCAGACAAACGGAGGGCTTCCAAGAGACCCAGTACTTC. Amino acid sequence: CASRQTEGFQETQYF. Together with reference TRBV28 and TRBJ2-5, the CDR3 gives the full variable domain: DVKVTQSSRYLVKRTGEKVFLECVQDMDHENMFWYRQDPGLGLRLIYFSYDVKMKEKGDIPEGYSVSREKKERFSLILESASTNQTSMYLCASRQTEGFQETQYFGPGTRLLVL.